Listed here are 29 T cell receptor beta chains from one sample, sequenced in a study of human T cells and chemical hapten exposure. From the RACE reads, TCRdb called clonotypes with MiXCR, one entry per CDR3 protein. Here the sample spans approximately 97,000 distinct CDR3 sequences, 25% to 35% being singletons. Time point in this sample: patch test 3, about 24 weeks after DPC sensitization. The treatment: therapeutic diphenylcyclopropenone sensitization with weekly scalp DPC. This specimen was whole blood, taken in connection with sensitization to the hapten diphenylcyclopropenone (DPC). These receptors originate from a man aged 40-49 years with alopecia areata. Some clones in this sample may be carry-over from other donors' samples.

J is TRBJ2-3 and V is TRBV2; 8 positions agree with TRBD2. CDR3 length equals 14 residues. Germline CDR1 reads SNHLY; CDR2 reads FYNNEI. The J segment lost 4 bases and the V segment lost 5 bases, leaving 5 bases of the junction unmatched. The CDR3 nucleotides read TGTGCCAGCAGTCCTGGACTAGCAGCAGATACGCAGTATTTT. Translation: CASSPGLAADTQYF. The whole variable domain, filled in from reference TRBV2 and TRBJ2-3, reads EPEVTQTPSHQVTQMGQEVILRCVPISNHLYFYWYRQILGQKVEFLVSFYNNEISEKSEIFDDQFSVERPDGSNFTLKIRSTKLEDSAMYFCASSPGLAADTQYFGPGTRLTVL.

This clonotype was seen more than once but under ten times. The chain recombines TRBV25-1 with TRBJ1-6; possibly TRBD1 for D (5 bases). V was clipped by 2 bases and J by 1 base, with 15 bases between them. Germline CDR1 reads MGHDK; CDR2 reads SYGVNS. This CDR3 contains 18 residues. CDR3 sequence (DNA): TGTGCCAGCAGTGAAGGTTTCGGGGCAGGTTCCTATAATTCACCCCTCCACTTT. Amino acids: CASSEGFGAGSYNSPLHF.

This clonotype was counted only a few times. The V call is TRBV20-1, the J call TRBJ2-1, with D possibly being TRBD2 (6 bases). V lost 1 base, J lost 4 bases, and 17 bases lay in between. Germline loops: CDR1 DFQATT, CDR2 SNEGSKA (reference sequence). CDR3 size: 16 residues. CDR3 protein: CSARVNQNGGYNEQFF. CDR3 sequence (DNA): TGCAGTGCTAGAGTAAACCAAAACGGGGGTTACAATGAGCAGTTCTTC.

The rearrangement joins TRBV7-9 to TRBJ2-4; either TRBD1 or TRBD2 may supply D (5 bases each). Germline values: CDR1 SEHNR, CDR2 FQNEAQ (reference sequence). V was trimmed by 3 bases and J by 8 bases, leaving 14 bases between them. The CDR3 totals 14 residues. The CDR3 DNA is TGTGCCAGCAGCTTGTCAGGGTCAGCGGACATTCAGTACTTC. Amino acid sequence: CASSLSGSADIQYF.

This clonotype occurred a few times. The chain employs TRBV6-5 and TRBJ1-1; tentatively, D is TRBD1 (5 bases). The V gene's germline CDR1 is MNHEY and CDR2 SVGAGI. Trimming removed 2 bases from V and 1 base from J, with 11 bases in between. The CDR3 length is 15 residues. The CDR3 DNA sequence: TGTGCCAGCAGTTACAGGGGCTTGGGGAACACTGAAGCTTTCTTT. It specifies CASSYRGLGNTEAFF.

In its sample, this clonotype was seen a few times. This chain links TRBV19 with TRBJ2-1; the D is unclear. CDR3 length: 15 amino acids. Trimming stripped 2 bases from V and 0 bases from J, with 8 bases between. The germline gives CDR1 LNHDA, CDR2 SQIVND (reference sequence). The CDR3 here is CASSIMESSYNEQFF. The CDR3 bases are TGTGCCAGTAGTATAATGGAAAGCTCCTACAATGAGCAGTTCTTC. The full variable domain, rest sourced from reference TRBV19 and TRBJ2-1, is DGGITQSPKYLFRKEGQNVTLSCEQNLNHDAMYWYRQDPGQGLRLIYYSQIVNDFQKGDIAEGYSVSREKKESFPLTVTSAQKNPTAFYLCASSIMESSYNEQFFGPGTRLTVL.

The rearrangement uses TRBV28 and TRBJ2-1; 7 bases are a match to TRBD1. V lost 5 bases and J lost 9; bases outside the gene matches: 4. The CDR3 sequence is 12 residues long. From germline, CDR1 is MDHEN and CDR2 SYDVKM. In DNA form, the CDR3 reads TGTGCCAGCAGTGTACAGGGGCCTGAGCAGTTCTTC. Its translation: CASSVQGPEQFF.

This clonotype was counted only a few times. The CDR3 DNA is TGTGCCAGCAGTTTACGGGGGGGCGGGACGTGGTACGAGCAGTACTTC. It translates to CASSLRGGGTWYEQYF. J is TRBJ2-7 and V is TRBV28; 8 nucleotides align to TRBD2. This CDR3 spans 16 amino acids. V lost 2 bases and J lost 4; bases outside the gene matches: 10. The germline CDR1 and CDR2 sequences are MDHEN and SYDVKM.

The chain couples TRBV6-2 or TRBV6-3 to TRBJ2-1; D could derive from TRBD1 or TRBD2 (5 bases each). CDR3 length: 17 residues. The germline V gene encodes CDR1 MNHEY and CDR2 SVGEGT. Trimming took off 6 bases at V and 7 bases at J, with 25 bases between the two ends. For the CDR3, the DNA is TGTGCCAGCAGCTTCCTGGGGCAGCGGCCTCCGACGAATGAGCAGTTCTTC. This sequence encodes CASSFLGQRPPTNEQFF.

This chain links TRBV12-3 or TRBV12-4 with TRBJ2-5; D possibly corresponds to TRBD2 (5 bases). With 6 bases removed from V and 7 bases from J, the gap between germline ends came to 15 bases. This CDR3 region has 13 residues. The CDR3 nucleotides read TGTGCCAGCAGGCTACTAGGGAGTGGGACCCAGTACTTC. Translating it yields CASRLLGSGTQYF.

The sample holds a few counts of this clonotype. The chain employs TRBV5-6 and TRBJ1-1; D remains unclear. Germline CDR1 and CDR2: SGHDT and YYEEEE. The CDR3 covers 13 residues. V was clipped by 3 bases and J by 3 bases, with 9 bases between them. The CDR3 region has the DNA TGTGCCAGCAGCTCCCGGGAGTACACTGAAGCTTTCTTT. It is translated as CASSSREYTEAFF. Based on the CDR3 plus reference TRBV5-6 and TRBJ1-1, the full variable domain is DAGVTQSPTHLIKTRGQQVTLRCSPKSGHDTVSWYQQALGQGPQFIFQYYEEEERQRGNFPDRFSGHQFPNYSSELNVNALLLGDSALYLCASSSREYTEAFFGQGTRLTVV.

This chain joins TRBV3-1 and TRBJ2-4; D remains unclear. The germline V gene encodes CDR1 LGHDT and CDR2 YNNKEL (reference sequence). V gave up 1 base and J gave up 6 bases, with 13 bases separating them. This CDR3 contains 15 residues. The CDR3 loop reads CASSQGNRRGNIQYF. The DNA of the CDR3 is TGTGCCAGCAGCCAAGGAAATCGACGAGGAAACATTCAGTACTTC.

Here the CDR3 DNA reads TGTGCCAGCAGTTACTCTCCAGGTCTAAGCAATCAGCCCCAGCATTTT. It translates to CASSYSPGLSNQPQHF. This rearrangement joins TRBV6-2 or TRBV6-3 to TRBJ1-5; unclear D gene. The germline V and J ends were trimmed by 0 bases and 1 base, with 10 bases remaining between them. This CDR3 is built from 16 residues. From germline, CDR1 is MNHEY and CDR2 SVGEGT.

The table lists this clonotype with many counts. The chain combines TRBV10-3 with TRBJ2-5, with 9 positions matching TRBD1. CDR3 size: 16 residues. The germline gives CDR1 ENHRY, CDR2 SYGVKD. J lost 5 bases, V lost 9 bases, and 16 bases had no gene match. CDR3 bases: TGTGCCATGATTTACCGCCGAGGACAGGGGAGTGAGACCCAGTACTTC. This codes for CAMIYRRGQGSETQYF.

J is TRBJ2-2 and V is TRBV9; perhaps TRBD2 as D (6 bases). The V and J ends lost 0 bases and 5 bases respectively, with 11 bases between them. Germline CDR1 and CDR2: SGDLS and YYNGEE. CDR3 length: 15 amino acids. This CDR3 is CASSVVAEGTGELFF. CDR3 sequence (DNA): TGTGCCAGCAGCGTAGTGGCGGAGGGGACCGGGGAGCTGTTTTTT.

The DNA for the CDR3 is TGTGCCAGCAGGGAGGATAGCCTTCGGATATATAGCAATCAGCCCCAGCATTTT. Residues: CASREDSLRIYSNQPQHF. The chain is built from TRBV28 and TRBJ1-5; D is undetermined. The CDR3 loop spans 18 amino acids. Trimming stripped 6 bases from V and 0 bases from J, with 21 bases between. Germline lookup yields CDR1 MDHEN and CDR2 SYDVKM.

The V and J genes are TRBV12-3 or TRBV12-4 and TRBJ1-4, with 8 bases lining up with TRBD1. The CDR3 totals 13 residues. J was trimmed by 10 bases and V by 4 bases; bases with no gene match: 5. CDR3 sequence (DNA): TGTGCCAGCAGTTCCCCCGGGACAGGAAAACTGTTTTTT. It encodes CASSSPGTGKLFF.

The V and J genes are TRBV4-2 and TRBJ1-3; no definite D call. V was clipped by 0 bases and J by 0 bases, with 12 bases between them. The CDR3 has 17 residues. Germline CDR1 is LGHNA and CDR2 is YNFKEQ. DNA of the CDR3: TGTGCCAGCAGCCAAGAGGGTGCGGGAGGCTCTGGAAACACCATATATTTT. It specifies CASSQEGAGGSGNTIYF.

This rearrangement joins TRBV6-6 to TRBJ1-4, with 7 bases lining up with TRBD1. The CDR3 spans 15 residues. CDR1 and CDR2 (germline): MNHNY, SVGAGI (reference sequence). V dropped 4 bases and J dropped 1; count of bases not matched to a gene: 3. The CDR3 nucleotides are TGTGCCAGCAGTTTCACAGGGGTAACTAATGAAAAACTGTTTTTT. This translates into CASSFTGVTNEKLFF.

This clonotype turned up a few times. The chain links TRBV6-2 or TRBV6-3 to TRBJ2-7; D is tentatively TRBD1 or TRBD2 (5 bases each). CDR3 length equals 14 residues. Germline lookup yields CDR1 MNHEY and CDR2 SVGEGT. V was cut by 6 bases and J by 0 bases, with 12 bases left in between. Here the CDR3 reads CASRNRLASYEQYF. The CDR3, as DNA: TGTGCCAGCAGAAACAGGCTAGCCTCCTACGAGCAGTACTTC.

This sequence joins TRBV20-1 and TRBJ1-4; D perhaps matches TRBD1 (6 bases). This CDR3 is 15 amino acids long. Germline CDR1 and CDR2: DFQATT and SNEGSKA (reference sequence). Trimming shortened V by 3 bases and J by 0 bases, and 11 bases separated the two germline ends. This CDR3 is CSASTGSPTNEKLFF. CDR3 DNA: TGCAGTGCTAGCACAGGGTCTCCAACTAATGAAAAACTGTTTTTT.

CDR3 in amino acids: CASSPRAVTEAFF. CDR3 DNA sequence: TGTGCCAGCTCACCACGGGCAGTAACTGAAGCTTTCTTT. The chain couples TRBV18 to TRBJ1-1; no clear D gene. CDR1 and CDR2 from the germline V gene are KGHSH and LQKENI. V lost 1 base, J lost 5 bases, and 8 bases lay in between. This CDR3 has 13 amino acids.

This clonotype has ten or more counts. The chain has TRBV11-2 and TRBJ1-1; D gene uncertain. Germline CDR1 is SGHAT and CDR2 is FQNNGV. Trimming shortened V by 5 bases and J by 7 bases, and 11 bases separated the two germline ends. The CDR3 loop spans 12 amino acids. DNA of the CDR3: TGTGCCAGCAGCCTTTACGGGTATGAAGCTTTCTTT. This gives the protein CASSLYGYEAFF. The whole variable domain, filled in from reference TRBV11-2 and TRBJ1-1, reads EAGVAQSPRYKIIEKRQSVAFWCNPISGHATLYWYQQILGQGPKLLIQFQNNGVVDDSQLPKDRFSAERLKGVDSTLKIQPAKLEDSAVYLCASSLYGYEAFFGQGTRLTVV.

About this clonotype: An end of the junction differs from the germline gene, which may be a read error. The chain is built from TRBV24-1 and TRBJ1-2, with D perhaps matching TRBD1 (5 bases). Germline V gives CDR1 KGHDR, CDR2 SFDVKD. The CDR3 runs 13 residues. CDR3 nucleotides: TGTGCCACCTCCGGGCCTCAGGGCTATGGCTACAACTTC. Translating it yields CATSGPQGYGYNF.

This clonotype was seen a few times. The chain couples TRBV3-1 to TRBJ2-3, with D possibly matching TRBD1 (6 bases). Germline assignment: CDR1 LGHDT and CDR2 YNNKEL (reference sequence). The V end was cut by 4 bases, the J end by 3 bases, with 11 bases between. The CDR3 has 14 residues. The CDR3 DNA follows: TGTGCCAGCAGCCTTAACAGGGATACAGATACGCAGTATTTT. The encoded protein is CASSLNRDTDTQYF.

This sequence joins TRBV6-1 and TRBJ2-5; D is unresolved. The germline gives CDR1 MNHNS, CDR2 SASEGT. CDR3 size: 14 residues. Trimming took off 5 bases at V and 1 base at J, with 11 bases between the two ends. CDR3 sequence: CASSKDPGQETQYF. DNA of the CDR3: TGTGCCAGCAGTAAGGACCCCGGCCAAGAGACCCAGTACTTC.

The V gene is TRBV27, the J gene TRBJ1-2; D gene ambiguous. The CDR3 has 13 amino acids. V lost 6 bases to trimming and J lost 4 bases, with 12 bases between them. Germline V gene sequence: CDR1 MNHEY, CDR2 SMNVEV (reference sequence). CDR3 sequence (DNA): TGTGCCAGCAGAGAGGGTTGTGGCTATGGCTACACCTTC. Its translation: CASREGCGYGYTF.

This clonotype was seen a few times. The gene calls are TRBV10-2 and TRBJ2-2; weak D call: TRBD1 (6 bases). The germline CDR1 and CDR2 sequences are WSHSY and SAAADI. The CDR3 sequence is 13 residues long. Trimming stripped 8 bases from V and 5 bases from J, with 12 bases between. CDR3 coding DNA: TGCGCCAGCGGTCAGGGGCGGACCGGGGAGCTGTTTTTT. Protein: CASGQGRTGELFF.

V gene TRBV6-5 combines with J gene TRBJ2-1, with 10 bases matching TRBD2. CDR3 length equals 16 residues. The junction had 9 bases not matched to a gene; V was cut back by 2 bases and J by 8 bases. Germline CDR1 and CDR2: MNHEY and SVGAGI. CDR3 sequence: CASSYLASGSGDEQFF. The CDR3 coding sequence is TGTGCCAGCAGTTACCTGGCTAGCGGGAGTGGGGATGAGCAGTTCTTC.